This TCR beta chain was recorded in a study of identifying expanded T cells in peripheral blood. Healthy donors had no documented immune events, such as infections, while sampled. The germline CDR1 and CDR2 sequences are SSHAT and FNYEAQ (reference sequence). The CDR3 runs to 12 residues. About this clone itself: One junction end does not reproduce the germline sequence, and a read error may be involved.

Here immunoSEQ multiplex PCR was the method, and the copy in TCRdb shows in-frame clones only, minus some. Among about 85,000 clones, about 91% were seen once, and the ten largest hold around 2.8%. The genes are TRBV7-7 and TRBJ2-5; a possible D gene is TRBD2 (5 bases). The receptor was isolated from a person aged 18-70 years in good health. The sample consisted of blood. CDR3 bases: TGTGCTAGCAGCGGACCCGGGGAGACCCAGTACTTC. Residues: CASSGPGETQYF.